This entry concerns a single T cell receptor beta chain. The antigen remains undetermined. This specimen comes from a study of shared clonotypes between healthy human individuals. Findings of the study overall: A generally larger estimated richness was seen in naive subsets than in memory subsets. Clonotype sharing across donors was expected to vary with sequencing depth.

The CDR3 extends over 16 amino acids. J was trimmed by 5 bases and V by 7 bases; bases with no gene match: 12. Germline values: CDR1 MNHEY, CDR2 SMNVEV (reference sequence). Naive CD8 cells lacked CD45RO and underwent positive selection for CCR7, leaving out terminally differentiated effector memory CD45RA+ cells. Approximately 220 ng DNA, approximately 30,000 T cell genomes, went into each sorted-subset replicate PCR. Profiling relied on immunoSEQ multiplex PCR, and the TCRdb table lists in-frame clones only, not all of them. In the table there are some 2.1 million clones, 93% of which are singletons.

The chain uses TRBV27 and TRBJ2-2; 8 positions agree with TRBD2. The clonotype comes from a man between 18 and 29 years old in good health. Some clones in this sample may be carry-over from other donors' samples. Sample: naive CD8+ T cells from PBMCs. CDR3: CASNGGAGAGTGELFF. DNA for the CDR3: TGTGCCAGCAACGGGGGAGCGGGAGCGGGGACCGGGGAGCTGTTTTTT.